This TCR beta chain was sequenced during a study of OX40 agonist ivuxolimab in advanced cancers. General notes on the study: The costimulatory receptor OX40 (CD134) was targeted by ivuxolimab, a fully human IgG2 agonistic monoclonal antibody. Patients were allowed to have had prior anti-PD-1, anti-PD-L1 or anti-CTLA-4 therapy, and around 40% of the dose-escalation patients had previously received checkpoint inhibitors. Among the approximately 54 dose-escalation patients, some 20 had hepatocellular carcinoma, roughly 15 melanoma, 9 renal cell carcinoma and 9 head and neck cancer. Peripheral TCRbeta sequencing aimed to test whether ivuxolimab altered TCR sequence diversity and caused clonal T-cell expansion. The dose-escalation cohort was around 84% male with a mean age of approximately 60 years, ranging from about 23 to 85. The paper describes the monotherapy dose-escalation part (N = 52 patients) of the phase I trial of ivuxolimab. Partial responses were achieved by three dose-escalation patients, of whom one had hepatocellular carcinoma and two had cutaneous melanoma. Intravenous ivuxolimab was administered to patients every 2 weeks at six dose levels: 0.01, 0.1, 0.3, 1.5, 3 and 10 mg/kg.

Remarks on this clone: Its antigen remains unidentified. No much larger clonotype is one base removed from it; base qualities were not supplied.

General findings and caveats noted by the study authors: Antigen specificity was not determined for the clonally expanded peripheral T cells. Low levels of normalized T-cell clonal expansion were also seen in some nonresponding patients. At doses from 0.1 to 3.0 mg/kg, clonal expansion was seen in both CD4+ and CD8+ blood T cells between baseline and week 6. After ivuxolimab, CD8+ T cells had more expanded clones than CD4+ T cells on average. Partial responders in the 0.1-3.0 mg/kg groups had among the lowest normalized peripheral clonal expansion, especially among CD8+ T cells.

CDR1 and CDR2, looked up from the germline V gene, are MDHEN and SYDVKM. At the junction V is shortened by 3 bases and J by 10 bases, with 14 bases in between. Its CDR3 holds 13 amino acids, cysteine through phenylalanine. Of the read, only the CDR3 DNA is kept; its 39 bases are in frame from base 1. Patients with a history of autoimmune disease or receiving systemic immunosuppression were excluded from the trial. Peripheral blood for TCR sequencing was collected from all dose cohorts at baseline, on cycle 4 day 1, and on cycle 7 day 1. The samples were drawn from a first-in-human, open-label, multicenter phase I dose-escalation trial of ivuxolimab. The trial enrolled adults with locally advanced or metastatic head and neck squamous cell, hepatocellular, melanoma or renal cell carcinoma. Before TCR sequencing, CD4+ T cells and CD8+ T cells from peripheral blood were sorted into separate populations.

For sequencing of the TCRbeta CDR3 region, genomic DNA was extracted from the sorted cells. The immunoSEQ Assay was used to sequence the TCRbeta CDR3 regions. Imported from immuneACCESS, the table was reduced by TCRdb to in-frame sequences with V and J called. These copies leave out some clones; in studies compared against another copy, an unresolved V gene accounts for under half, and the cause of the remainder is not known. In this sample the table shows 40,000 to 45,000 clones, 75% to 85% of which occur a single time. The ten largest clones capture 8.5% to 12% of the sample. This receptor chain uses TRBV28 and TRBJ2-3; the D gene is perhaps TRBD1 or TRBD2, each of them matching over 5 bases. The sample consisted of CD4+ or CD8+ T cells sorted from blood, taken in a trial of the OX40 agonist ivuxolimab. This clonotype was obtained from an adult with an advanced solid tumor such as melanoma, head and neck, liver or kidney cancer. The DNA reads TGTGCCAGCAGTTTTTCGGGACCCCCTGCGCAGTATTTT. It specifies CASSFSGPPAQYF.